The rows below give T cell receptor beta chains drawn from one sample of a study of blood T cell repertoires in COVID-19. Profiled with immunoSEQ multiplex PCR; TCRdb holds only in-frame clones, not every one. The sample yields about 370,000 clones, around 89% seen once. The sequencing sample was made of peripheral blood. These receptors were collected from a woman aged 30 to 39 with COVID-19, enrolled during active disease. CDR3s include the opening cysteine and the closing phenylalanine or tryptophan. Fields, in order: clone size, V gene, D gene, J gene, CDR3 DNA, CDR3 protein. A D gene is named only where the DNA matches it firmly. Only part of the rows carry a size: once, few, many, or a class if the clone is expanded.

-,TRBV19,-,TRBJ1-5,TGTGCCGGTCAAGGGGGTAGCAATCAGCCCCAGCATTTT,CAGQGGSNQPQHF
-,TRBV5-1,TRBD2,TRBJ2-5,TGCGCCAGCAGCTTTGGGGCCCCCCTAGCGGGGATATCGTGGGAGACCCAGTACTTC,CASSFGAPLAGISWETQYF
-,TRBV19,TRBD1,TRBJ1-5,TGTGCCAGTAGTACTAGAACAGGGGAAGGGGGTCATCAGCCCCAGCATTTT,CASSTRTGEGGHQPQHF
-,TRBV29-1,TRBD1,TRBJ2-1,TGCAGCGGAAGAGGGGGCGTTAGGAATGAGCAGTTCTTC,CSGRGGVRNEQFF
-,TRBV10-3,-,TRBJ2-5,TGTGCCATCAGTCCGGCGGAGGGGTTCGGAGAGACCCAGTACTTC,CAISPAEGFGETQYF
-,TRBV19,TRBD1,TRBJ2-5,TGTGCCAGTAGACCTCCTCGGGACAGGGCTGAGCAAGAGACCCAGTACTTC,CASRPPRDRAEQETQYF
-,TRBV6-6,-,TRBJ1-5,TGTGCCAGCAGTTTTCCGGGTTCAAATCAGCCCCAGCATTTT,CASSFPGSNQPQHF
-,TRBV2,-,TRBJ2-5,TGTGCCACCGCACAGGGCTTTCGGGAGACCCAGTACTTC,CATAQGFRETQYF
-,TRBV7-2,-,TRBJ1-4,TGTGCCAGCAGCTTAGAGGCAGGGTCCAATGAAAAACTGTTTTTT,CASSLEAGSNEKLFF
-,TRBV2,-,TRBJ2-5,TGTGCCAGCAGTGTAGTGACCCAGTACTTC,CASSVVTQYF
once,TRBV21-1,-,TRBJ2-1,TGTGCCAGCAGCTTAAGTGGGGACTCGTACAATGAGCAGTTCTTC,CASSLSGDSYNEQFF
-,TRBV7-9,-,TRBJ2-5,TGTGCCGGAGAAGAGACCCAGTACTTC,CAGEETQYF
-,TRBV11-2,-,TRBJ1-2,TGTGCCAGCAGCTTAGTTCGAGGTGCCCTGGACTATGGCTACACCTTC,CASSLVRGALDYGYTF
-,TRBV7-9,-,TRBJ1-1,TGTGCCAGCAGCTTAGTTGGGAACAGGGAAACTGAAGCTTTCTTT,CASSLVGNRETEAFF
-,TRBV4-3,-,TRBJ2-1,TGCGCCAGCAGCCAAGATTACCGCGCGAGAGCTTACAATGAGCAGTTCTTC,CASSQDYRARAYNEQFF
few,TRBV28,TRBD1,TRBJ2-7,TGTGCCAGCAGTTGGCAGGGGGCGTGGGAGCAGTACTTC,CASSWQGAWEQYF
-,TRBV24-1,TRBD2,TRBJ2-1,TGTGCCACCAGTGATACCGGACTAGCGGGAGAAGAGCAGTTCTTC,CATSDTGLAGEEQFF
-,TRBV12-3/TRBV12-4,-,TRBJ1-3,TGTGCCAGCAGTTTCGCGAGAAACACCATATATTTT,CASSFARNTIYF
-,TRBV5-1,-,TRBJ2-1,TGCGCCAGCAGCTTGGCAAAGAGCTCCTACAATGAGCAGTTCTTC,CASSLAKSSYNEQFF
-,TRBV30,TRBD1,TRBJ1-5,TGTGCCTGGAGCGCCGGTCTCTTCAGGCGACCGGGACAGGCAAATCAGCCCCAGCATTTT,CAWSAGLFRRPGQANQPQHF
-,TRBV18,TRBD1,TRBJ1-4,TGTGCCAGCTCACCAAGGGGGCTAACTAATGAAAAACTGTTTTTT,CASSPRGLTNEKLFF
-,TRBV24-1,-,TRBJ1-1,TGTGCCACCAGTGATTTGGGAGGGATCATGGGATCTTTCTTT,CATSDLGGIMGSFF
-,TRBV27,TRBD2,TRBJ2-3,TGTGCCAGCAGCGGGAGGCGCGCAGATACGCAGTATTTT,CASSGRRADTQYF
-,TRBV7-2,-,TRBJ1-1,TGTGCCAGCAGTTCCCCGAGGAGGTCGAGTCAAGCTTTCTTT,CASSSPRRSSQAFF
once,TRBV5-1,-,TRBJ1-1,TGCGCCAGCAGCTTGGCGGCGGGAGGGGGGAACACTGAAGCTTTCTTT,CASSLAAGGGNTEAFF
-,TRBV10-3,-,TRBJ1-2,TGTGCCATCAGTACCGGGACTTCCTCGGGTGGCTACACCTTC,CAISTGTSSGGYTF
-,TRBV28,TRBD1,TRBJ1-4,TGTGCCAGCAGGCCTAGCGGGTGGGACAGGGGTGTTGAAAAACTGTTTTTT,CASRPSGWDRGVEKLFF